This entry lists 21 T cell receptor beta chains sequenced from one sample in a study of T cell responses to AZD1222 COVID-19 vaccine. Method: immunoSEQ multiplex PCR; TCRdb's copy keeps in-frame clones and lacks some. The repertoire holds roughly 120,000 clones, with approximately 85% as singletons. Sequenced material: peripheral blood, taken on day 0 of AZD1222 vaccination. The source is an adult in good health.

This clone was recorded only once. V gene TRBV30 combines with J gene TRBJ1-5; D is perhaps TRBD1 (6 bases). Germline V CDR1 and CDR2: GTSNPN, SVGIG (reference sequence). The CDR3 has 14 amino acids. Trimming removed 3 bases from V and 3 bases from J, with 12 bases in between. CDR3 sequence (DNA): TGTGCCTGGAGAGTCAGGGGAACCAATCAGCCCCAGCATTTT. Translation: CAWRVRGTNQPQHF.

This chain links TRBV27 with TRBJ2-3, with 9 bases fitting TRBD2. V trimming: 6 bases; J trimming: 2 bases; junction bases outside the gene matches: 9. The germline V gene has CDR1 MNHEY and CDR2 SMNVEV (reference sequence). The length of the CDR3 is 16 residues. CDR3 protein: CASRILAGDATDTQYF. The CDR3 nucleotides are TGTGCCAGCAGGATACTAGCGGGTGATGCCACAGATACGCAGTATTTT.

The rearrangement uses TRBV7-6 and TRBJ1-1; 8 bases are shared with TRBD1. Germline lookup yields CDR1 SGHVS and CDR2 FNYEAQ. This CDR3 has 16 residues. The trim removed 2 bases at V and 1 base at J, leaving 6 bases unmatched. CDR3 bases: TGTGCCAGCAGCTTACCCTCGACAGGGGAGAACACTGAAGCTTTCTTT. It encodes CASSLPSTGENTEAFF.

The V gene is TRBV7-9, the J gene TRBJ1-1, with D perhaps matching TRBD1 (5 bases). The germline V gene has CDR1 SEHNR and CDR2 FQNEAQ (reference sequence). The V end was cut by 1 base, the J end by 0 bases, with 9 bases between. The CDR3 is 15 amino acids. Here the CDR3 reads CASSLVAGMNTEAFF. The CDR3, as DNA: TGTGCCAGCAGCTTAGTTGCAGGGATGAACACTGAAGCTTTCTTT.

This clone was observed a single time. This chain links TRBV11-2 with TRBJ1-3, with TRBD1 as a possible D gene (6 bases). The CDR3 contains 14 residues. CDR1 is SGHAT and CDR2 is FQNNGV in the germline V gene. V gave up 5 bases and J gave up 5 bases, with 13 bases separating them. CDR3 in DNA: TGTGCCAGCAGCCCCGGCAGGGGAAGAAACACCATATATTTT. This sequence encodes CASSPGRGRNTIYF.

This clone came up once. The chain uses TRBV30 and TRBJ2-7; 7 nucleotides align to TRBD2. This CDR3 has 15 amino acids. V lost 3 bases and J lost 5; bases outside the gene matches: 13. The germline gives CDR1 GTSNPN, CDR2 SVGIG (reference sequence). The CDR3 coding sequence is TGTGCCTGGAGCCGAATGGGGGGGGGTTGGCACGAGCAGTACTTC. As protein: CAWSRMGGGWHEQYF.

The chain carries TRBV6-5 and TRBJ1-3; D might be TRBD1 (5 bases). This CDR3 region has 12 residues. V gave up 6 bases and J gave up 8 bases, with 11 bases separating them. From germline, CDR1 is MNHEY and CDR2 SVGAGI. CDR3 DNA: TGTGCCAGCAGCGAGAGGGGAGACACCATATATTTT. This encodes CASSERGDTIYF.

This clone was observed a handful of times. V is TRBV5-6 and J is TRBJ1-2; maybe TRBD1 (6 bases). Germline assignment: CDR1 SGHDT and CDR2 YYEEEE. The CDR3 is 14 residues long. The V end was cut by 6 bases, the J end by 2 bases, with 14 bases between. The CDR3 here is CASTPQGPNYGYTF. Here the CDR3 DNA reads TGTGCCAGCACCCCTCAGGGGCCCAACTATGGCTACACCTTC.

This chain links TRBV7-9 with TRBJ2-3, with TRBD1 matching over 11 bases. V trimming: 5 bases; J trimming: 5 bases; junction bases outside the gene matches: 3. The CDR3 totals 14 residues. In germline, CDR1 is SEHNR, CDR2 FQNEAQ (reference sequence). This CDR3 is CASSRTGGQDTQYF. The CDR3 nucleotides are TGTGCCAGCAGCAGGACAGGGGGCCAAGATACGCAGTATTTT.

This clone was counted only a few times. This CDR3 is CASSQDFFAGELFF. In nucleotides, the CDR3 is TGCGCCAGCAGCCAAGATTTTTTTGCCGGGGAGCTGTTTTTT. This chain uses TRBV4-3 with TRBJ2-2; D remains ambiguous. Germline values: CDR1 LGHNA, CDR2 YSLEER. This CDR3 spans 14 amino acids. V was trimmed by 0 bases and J by 6 bases, leaving 8 bases between them.

The chain couples TRBV27 to TRBJ1-5; 8 bases line up with TRBD1. The V gene end was trimmed by 5 bases and the J gene end by 0 bases; junction bases not matched to a gene: 3. This CDR3 comprises 15 residues. Germline values: CDR1 MNHEY, CDR2 SMNVEV (reference sequence). Here the CDR3 reads CASSPRGLSNQPQHF. The CDR3 region has the DNA TGTGCCAGCAGTCCCAGGGGGCTTAGCAATCAGCCCCAGCATTTT.

This clone was observed a handful of times. The chain has TRBV18 and TRBJ2-3; D tentatively fits TRBD1 or TRBD2 (6 bases each). Germline CDR1 and CDR2: KGHSH and LQKENI. The V and J ends lost 0 bases and 0 bases respectively, with 10 bases between them. The CDR3 sequence is 16 residues long. CDR3 in amino acids: CASSPPGGMSTDTQYF. CDR3 DNA: TGTGCCAGCTCACCACCCGGGGGCATGAGCACAGATACGCAGTATTTT.

CDR3 residues: CASSPRAGDHGYTF. The CDR3 nucleotides are TGTGCCAGCTCACCACGGGCAGGGGACCATGGCTACACCTTC. The chain uses TRBV18 and TRBJ1-2; D may be TRBD1 (6 bases). The CDR3 extends over 14 amino acids. Germline values: CDR1 KGHSH, CDR2 LQKENI. Trimming shortened V by 1 base and J by 6 bases, and 12 bases separated the two germline ends.

CDR3 DNA: TGTGCCAGCAGTTTTTCCCCACCAGCTTTCTTT. Amino acid sequence: CASSFSPPAFF. The chain joins TRBV6-6 to TRBJ1-1, with D unresolved. The CDR3 runs to 11 residues. Trimming removed 4 bases from V and 10 bases from J, with 10 bases in between. Germline V lookup: CDR1 MNHNY, CDR2 SVGAGI (reference sequence).

The chain has TRBV4-1 and TRBJ1-2, with TRBD1 identical over 9 bases. Germline lookup yields CDR1 MGHRA and CDR2 YSYEKL. V gave up 1 base and J gave up 0 bases; unmatched junction bases: 0. The CDR3 loop spans 15 amino acids. DNA for the CDR3: TGCGCCAGCAGCCAAGGGACAGGGGCTAACTATGGCTACACCTTC. It is translated as CASSQGTGANYGYTF.

The gene calls are TRBV6-1 and TRBJ1-2; D gene uncertain. Looked up from germline, CDR1 is MNHNS and CDR2 is SASEGT. CDR3 size: 10 residues. With 3 bases removed from V and 7 bases from J, the gap between germline ends came to 3 bases. Here the CDR3 reads CASSEFGYTF. In nucleotides, the CDR3 is TGTGCCAGCAGTGAGTTTGGCTACACCTTC.

The V and J genes are TRBV30 and TRBJ2-3; 7 bases line up with TRBD1. The germline V gene has CDR1 GTSNPN and CDR2 SVGIG (reference sequence). After removal of 8 bases from V and 2 bases from J, the junction contained 10 bases not matched to a gene. CDR3 length equals 14 residues. This CDR3 is CARTARGHTDTQYF. Here the CDR3 DNA reads TGTGCCCGAACGGCTAGGGGGCACACAGATACGCAGTATTTT. The variable domain in full, completed from reference TRBV30 and TRBJ2-3, reads SQTIHQWPATLVQPVGSPLSLECTVEGTSNPNLYWYRQAAGRGLQLLFYSVGIGQISSEVPQNLSASRPQDRQFILSSKKLLLSDSGFYLCARTARGHTDTQYFGPGTRLTVL.

Note on this clone: One end of the junction varies from germline; a read error may be responsible. The chain is built from TRBV6-5 and TRBJ1-1, with 8 bases that match TRBD1. Germline assignment: CDR1 MNHEY and CDR2 SVGAGI. The CDR3 totals 12 residues. The CDR3 DNA reads TGTGCCAGCAGTACCCCCAGGGGGCGATCGTCCTTT. Translated, it gives CASSTPRGRSSF.

This clone has a count of ten or more. The gene calls are TRBV7-3 and TRBJ1-1, with D hard to call. The ends were cut back, 0 bases at V and 1 base at J, with 3 bases in the middle. The length of the CDR3 is 13 residues. Per germline, CDR1 SGHTA and CDR2 FQGTGA. CDR3 DNA sequence: TGTGCCAGCAGCTTAACACCGAACACTGAAGCTTTCTTT. Amino acid sequence: CASSLTPNTEAFF.

This clone has only one observation. This rearrangement joins TRBV11-2 to TRBJ1-6; D gene uncertain. The germline V and J ends were trimmed by 6 bases and 12 bases, with 12 bases remaining between them. The germline gives CDR1 SGHAT, CDR2 FQNNGV. The CDR3 has 12 amino acids. The CDR3 loop is CASRGTALPLHF. CDR3 bases: TGTGCCAGCAGAGGTACAGCGTTACCCCTCCACTTT.

V usage is TRBV19 and J usage is TRBJ1-2, with a tentative D call TRBD1 (6 bases). Germline V gene lookup returns CDR1 LNHDA and CDR2 SQIVND (reference sequence). This CDR3 is 16 amino acids long. V was shortened by 7 bases and J by 2 bases, with 20 bases between the two germline ends. The chain's CDR3 is CASTSMGGAENYGYTF. CDR3 sequence (DNA): TGTGCCAGTACCTCTATGGGGGGGGCGGAGAACTATGGCTACACCTTC.